This is a list of T cell receptor beta chains from one sample in a study of T cell changes during pregnancy in multiple sclerosis. Sequencing was performed with immunoSEQ multiplex PCR; in TCRdb, only in-frame clones are kept and a portion is missing. The sample shows fewer than 85,000 clones, 85% to 95% of them seen only once. This specimen was peripheral blood, taken in the second trimester of pregnancy. Source of these receptors: a female donor with multiple sclerosis, enrolled in a pregnancy study. Both conserved end residues are part of each CDR3. The D gene is left open where the match is weak. Some rows mark clone size as missing; the rest say once, few, many or name a class of expanded clone.

>TRBV5-6|NA|TRBJ1-2|NA
CASVGGSGYTF
TGTGCCAGCGTGGGAGGCTCCGGCTACACCTTC
>TRBV2|NA|TRBJ2-7|TRBD2
CASRGTSGGSPYEQYF
TGTGCCAGCAGGGGGACTAGCGGGGGGAGCCCCTACGAGCAGTACTTC
>TRBV7-2|NA|TRBJ1-2|NA
CASSIDRNYGYTF
TGTGCCAGCAGCATCGACAGAAACTATGGCTACACCTTC
>TRBV7-6|few|TRBJ2-3|TRBD2
CASSSSPRGGVTDTQYF
TGTGCCAGCAGCTCTTCTCCGCGGGGGGGCGTCACAGATACGCAGTATTTT
>TRBV30|NA|TRBJ1-1|NA
CAWNNGGEDTEAFF
TGTGCCTGGAATAATGGGGGGGAGGACACTGAAGCTTTCTTT
>TRBV18|NA|TRBJ2-7|NA
CASSTNYEQYF
TGTGCCAGCTCGACAAACTACGAGCAGTACTTC
>TRBV5-4|NA|TRBJ2-1|TRBD2
CASSPVAGGPVEQFF
TGTGCCAGCAGCCCCGTAGCGGGGGGGCCTGTAGAGCAGTTCTTC
>TRBV29-1|NA|TRBJ1-1|NA
CSVKLNWNTEAFF
TGCAGCGTAAAACTGAACTGGAACACTGAAGCTTTCTTT
>TRBV10-3|NA|TRBJ2-7|NA
CAIKGRLDYEQYF
TGTGCCATCAAGGGCAGACTAGACTACGAGCAGTACTTC
>TRBV10-1|NA|TRBJ2-2|NA
CASSENPFDTGELFF
TGCGCCAGCAGTGAAAATCCCTTTGACACCGGGGAGCTGTTTTTT
>TRBV7-9|NA|TRBJ1-6|NA
CASTTDPNGNSPLHF
TGTGCCAGCACCACTGACCCAAACGGGAATTCACCCCTCCACTTT
>TRBV9|NA|TRBJ2-3|TRBD2
CASSGHGGATDTQYF
TGTGCCAGCAGCGGGCACGGGGGGGCAACAGATACGCAGTATTTT
>TRBV19|NA|TRBJ1-5|NA
CASTEDRTSNQPQHF
TGTGCCAGCACCGAGGACAGAACATCCAATCAGCCCCAGCATTTT
>TRBV9|NA|TRBJ2-3|NA
CASSVSSGQITSDTQYF
TGTGCCAGCAGCGTAAGCTCCGGACAGATAACTTCAGATACGCAGTATTTT